The T cell receptor beta chain described here comes from a study of cytomegalovirus exposure and HLA in healthy donors. The CDR3 consists of 13 residues. Trimming took 8 bases from V and 1 from J, leaving 11 bases between them. Germline V gene sequence: CDR1 MDHEN, CDR2 SYDVKM. This clone was seen once. Its antigen is not identified. Only in-frame clones appear in the TCRdb table, and some are missing; sequencing was by immunoSEQ multiplex PCR. The repertoire consists of about 360,000 clones, with roughly 85% occurring once and the leading ten covering roughly 0.75%. Study-level results: The authors enumerated 150 to 200 TCR beta chains as linked to cytomegalovirus.

The sequence was obtained from a young woman in good health and CMV-seronegative. The J gene is TRBJ1-1, the V gene TRBV28; tentatively, D is TRBD1 (6 bases). The material sequenced was PBMCs. This chain's CDR3 is CASHPRGNTEAFF. The CDR3 DNA reads TGTGCCAGCCACCCCAGGGGGAACACTGAAGCTTTCTTT.